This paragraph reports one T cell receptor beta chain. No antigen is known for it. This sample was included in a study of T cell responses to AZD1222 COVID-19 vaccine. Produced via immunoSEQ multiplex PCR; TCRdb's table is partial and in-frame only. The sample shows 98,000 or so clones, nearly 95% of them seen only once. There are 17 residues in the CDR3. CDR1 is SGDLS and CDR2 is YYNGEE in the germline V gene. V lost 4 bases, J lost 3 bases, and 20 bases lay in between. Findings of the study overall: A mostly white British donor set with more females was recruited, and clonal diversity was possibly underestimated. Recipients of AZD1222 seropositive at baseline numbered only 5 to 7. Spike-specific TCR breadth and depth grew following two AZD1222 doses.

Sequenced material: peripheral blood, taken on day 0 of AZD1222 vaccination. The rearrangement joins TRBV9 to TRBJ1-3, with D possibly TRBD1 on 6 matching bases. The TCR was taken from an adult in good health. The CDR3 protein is CASSTTGGGFDGNTIYF. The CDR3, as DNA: TGTGCCAGCAGCACCACAGGAGGGGGGTTCGATGGAAACACCATATATTTT.